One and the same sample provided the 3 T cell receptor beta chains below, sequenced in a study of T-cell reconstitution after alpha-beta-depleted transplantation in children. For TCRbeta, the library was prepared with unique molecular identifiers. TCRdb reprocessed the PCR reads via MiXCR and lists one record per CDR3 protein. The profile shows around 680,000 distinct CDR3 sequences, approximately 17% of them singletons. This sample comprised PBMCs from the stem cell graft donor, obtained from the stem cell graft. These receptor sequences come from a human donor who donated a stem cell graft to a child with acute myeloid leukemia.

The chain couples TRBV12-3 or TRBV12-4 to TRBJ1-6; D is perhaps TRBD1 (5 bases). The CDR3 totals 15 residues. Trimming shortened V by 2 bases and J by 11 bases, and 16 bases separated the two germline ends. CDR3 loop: CASSLREAGSPPLHF. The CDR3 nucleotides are TGTGCCAGCAGTTTAAGGGAGGCAGGGAGTCCACCCCTCCACTTT.

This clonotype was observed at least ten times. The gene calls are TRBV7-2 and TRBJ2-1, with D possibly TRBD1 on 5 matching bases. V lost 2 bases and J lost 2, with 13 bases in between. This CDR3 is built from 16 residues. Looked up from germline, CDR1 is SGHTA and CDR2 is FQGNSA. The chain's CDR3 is CASSLWPGHPYNEQFF. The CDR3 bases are TGTGCCAGCAGCTTATGGCCAGGACACCCCTACAATGAGCAGTTCTTC.

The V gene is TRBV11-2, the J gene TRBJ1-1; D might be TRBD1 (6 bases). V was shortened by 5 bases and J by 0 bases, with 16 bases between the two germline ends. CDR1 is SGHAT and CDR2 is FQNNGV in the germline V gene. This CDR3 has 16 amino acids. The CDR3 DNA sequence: TGTGCCAGCAGCGTGGACAGTCCAGGCTTGAACACTGAAGCTTTCTTT. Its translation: CASSVDSPGLNTEAFF.